This T cell receptor (beta chain) was captured in a study of cytomegalovirus exposure and HLA in healthy donors. Across the whole study: For the 300 to 400 genotyped donors, roughly 80% fell within the Caucasian-associated ancestry cluster.

This clone was seen ten or more times. Its antigen is still unknown. General study points: Earlier findings revealed that most TCR beta V segments proved productive either about 87% or about 30% of the time.

Primers for the PCR totalled 60 Vbeta and 13 Jbeta. Sequencing used immunoSEQ multiplex PCR; TCRdb keeps in-frame clones, though not all of them. The sample consists of some 180,000 clones, 9.5% of them appearing once. V was trimmed by 5 bases and J by 1 base, leaving 4 bases between them. Germline V gene sequence: CDR1 SGHDT, CDR2 YYEEEE. The CDR3 spans 13 residues. The chain uses TRBV5-6 and TRBJ2-6; no definite D call. This sequence originates from a woman under 40 in good health and CMV-seropositive. The sample comprised PBMCs. The CDR3 reads CASSYSGANVLTF. In DNA form, the CDR3 reads TGTGCCAGCAGTTATTCTGGGGCCAACGTCCTGACTTTC. The full variable domain, with the rest looked up from reference TRBV5-6 and TRBJ2-6, is DAGVTQSPTHLIKTRGQQVTLRCSPKSGHDTVSWYQQALGQGPQFIFQYYEEEERQRGNFPDRFSGHQFPNYSSELNVNALLLGDSALYLCASSYSGANVLTFGAGSRLTVL.